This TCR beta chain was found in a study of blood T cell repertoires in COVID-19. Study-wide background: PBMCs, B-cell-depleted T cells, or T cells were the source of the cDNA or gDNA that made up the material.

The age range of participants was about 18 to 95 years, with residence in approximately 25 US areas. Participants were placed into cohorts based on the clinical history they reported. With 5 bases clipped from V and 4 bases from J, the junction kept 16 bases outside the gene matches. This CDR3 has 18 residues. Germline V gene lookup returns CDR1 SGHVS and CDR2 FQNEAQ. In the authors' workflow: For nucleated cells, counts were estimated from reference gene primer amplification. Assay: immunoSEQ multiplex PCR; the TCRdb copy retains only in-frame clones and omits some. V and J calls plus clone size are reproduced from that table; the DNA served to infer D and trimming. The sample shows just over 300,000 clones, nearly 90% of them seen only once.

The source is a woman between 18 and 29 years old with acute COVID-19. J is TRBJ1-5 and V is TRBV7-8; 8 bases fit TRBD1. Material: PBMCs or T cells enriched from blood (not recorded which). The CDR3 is CASSHRALRQGRNQPQHF. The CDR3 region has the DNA TGTGCCAGCAGCCATAGAGCCCTACGACAGGGGAGGAATCAGCCCCAGCATTTT.